This T cell receptor (beta chain) stems from a study of cytomegalovirus exposure and HLA in healthy donors. Notes on this clone: Antigen unknown.

Trimming left V 4 bases short and J 3 bases short, with 29 bases between. In germline, CDR1 is MNHNS, CDR2 SASEGT. This CDR3 spans 20 amino acids. Findings of the study overall: The study dropped some indistinguishable V segments, TRBV6-2 and TRBV6-3 among them. Highest at DRB1 and lowest at HLA-C, TCR association rates differed among HLA loci in a later analysis.

13 Jbeta primers and 60 Vbeta primers were used for the PCR. In the authors' workflow: About 11 million of tens of millions of unique TCR beta chains were shared, per a later count. Sequencing used immunoSEQ multiplex PCR; TCRdb keeps in-frame clones, though not all of them. V and J calls and clone size are as listed in that table; D and trimming were resolved from the DNA. The table lists 150,000 to 250,000 clones. J is TRBJ2-3 and V is TRBV6-1; D not resolved. Sequencing was performed on PBMCs. The clonotype was recovered from a boy between 10 and 17 years old in good health and CMV-seronegative. The CDR3 here is CASSVKRSASMTPRTDTQYF. The CDR3 region has the DNA TGTGCCAGCAGTGTCAAAAGGTCGGCCTCTATGACCCCTAGAACAGATACGCAGTATTTT.